Presented here are 21 T cell receptor beta chains from one specimen sequenced in a study of CXCR3-negative and CXCR3-positive naive CD8 T cells. 5' RACE that incorporated UMI labels was used to prepare the TRB cDNA libraries. TCRdb reprocessed the 5' RACE reads; each CDR3 protein has one entry and no DNA is given. The sample's table shows 75,000 to 100,000 distinct CDR3 sequences. Sequencing was done on a sample of naive CXCR3- CD8+ T cells from blood. As to subset: CD45RO-CCR7+CD27+CD95- naive CD8+ T cells lacking CXCR3 (TNR3-). The receptors derive from a human donor in good health. Some clones in this sample may be carry-over from other donors' samples.

The chain carries TRBV28 and TRBJ2-2. In germline, CDR1 is MDHEN, CDR2 SYDVKM. The CDR3 has 11 amino acids. CDR3: CASRLSGELFF.

This chain uses TRBV21-1 with TRBJ2-7; TCRdb selects TRBD2, and the lack of DNA leaves this call unchecked. TRBV21-1 is noted as a pseudogene. CDR3 size: 12 residues. The CDR3 region is CASRGRSDEQYF.

The chain couples TRBV28 to TRBJ2-1. In germline, CDR1 is MDHEN, CDR2 SYDVKM. The CDR3 is made up of 15 amino acids. CDR3 sequence: CASRDGPTRYNEQFF.

The chain has TRBV28 and TRBJ1-2; TCRdb indicates TRBD1, and absent DNA this call remains unverified. The germline CDR1 and CDR2 sequences are MDHEN and SYDVKM. The CDR3 runs 14 residues. The CDR3: CASSFRDGNYGYTF.

The gene calls are TRBV6-2 or TRBV6-3 and TRBJ1-6; TCRdb indicates TRBD1, and absent DNA this call remains unverified. Germline lookup yields CDR1 MNHEY and CDR2 SVGEGT. This CDR3 has 14 amino acids. The CDR3 sequence: CASSEAGPASPLHF.

The rearrangement uses TRBV9 and TRBJ2-7. CDR1 and CDR2 (germline): SGDLS, YYNGEE. The CDR3 covers 13 residues. CDR3 region: CASSYEGTYEQYF.

The genes are TRBV7-3 and TRBJ2-3; TCRdb's D call of TRBD2 is untestable without DNA. This CDR3 has 15 residues. CDR1 SGHTA and CDR2 FQGTGA come from the germline V gene. The CDR3 loop reads CASSSSRASWDTQYF. The variable domain in full, completed from reference TRBV7-3 and TRBJ2-3, reads GAGVSQTPSNKVTEKGKYVELRCDPISGHTALYWYRQSLGQGPEFLIYFQGTGAADDSGLPNDRFFAVRPEGSVSTLKIQRTERGDSAVYLCASSSSRASWDTQYFGPGTRLTVL.

The chain combines TRBV12-3 or TRBV12-4 with TRBJ2-7; without DNA, the TCRdb call of TRBD2 cannot be checked. The CDR3 is made up of 14 amino acids. The CDR3 here is CASNLAGGSYEQYF.

The chain employs TRBV2 and TRBJ2-7; TCRdb designates TRBD1, a call that cannot be tested without DNA. Looked up from germline, CDR1 is SNHLY and CDR2 is FYNNEI. The CDR3 is 14 residues long. CDR3 protein: CASRGTGLAYEQYF. The full variable domain, completed using reference TRBV2 and TRBJ2-7, is EPEVTQTPSHQVTQMGQEVILRCVPISNHLYFYWYRQILGQKVEFLVSFYNNEISEKSEIFDDQFSVERPDGSNFTLKIRSTKLEDSAMYFCASRGTGLAYEQYFGPGTRLTVT.

The chain has TRBV28 and TRBJ2-7. The CDR3 totals 14 residues. CDR1 MDHEN and CDR2 SYDVKM come from the germline V gene. The CDR3 spells CASSTDRISYEQYF.

This chain links TRBV21-1 with TRBJ2-7; TCRdb's D call, TRBD1, is unchecked because there is no DNA. TRBV21-1 is classified as a pseudogene. The CDR3 loop spans 14 amino acids. CDR3 residues: CASTAGTGGGEQYF.

V gene TRBV29-1 combines with J gene TRBJ2-1; TCRdb outputs TRBD2, but without DNA this stays unchecked. The CDR3 extends over 12 amino acids. CDR1 and CDR2 (germline): SQVTM, ANQGSEA. CDR3 region: CSVRREGHEQFF.

V gene TRBV4-2 combines with J gene TRBJ2-1; the D call from TCRdb, TRBD1, cannot be confirmed without DNA. Germline CDR1 LGHNA, CDR2 YNFKEQ. The CDR3 is 17 residues long. Here the CDR3 reads CASSPRITGGLDNEQFF.

The V and J genes are TRBV6-5 and TRBJ2-1. Germline V CDR1 and CDR2: MNHEY, SVGAGI. This CDR3 region has 12 residues. The CDR3 protein is CASSYSLEVQLF.

The chain uses TRBV20-1 and TRBJ2-7; TCRdb calls TRBD2, which cannot be checked without DNA. Germline loops: CDR1 DFQATT, CDR2 SNEGSKA (reference sequence). This CDR3 is built from 16 residues. CDR3: CSARDRTSGSLYEQYF.

The chain employs TRBV24-1 and TRBJ2-3. Germline V gene lookup returns CDR1 KGHDR and CDR2 SFDVKD. CDR3 length: 13 amino acids. CDR3 residues: CATSDNSEDTQYF.

V gene TRBV20-1 combines with J gene TRBJ2-7; checking the TCRdb D call of TRBD2 is not possible without DNA. CDR1 and CDR2 (germline): DFQATT, SNEGSKA (reference sequence). The CDR3 spans 15 residues. CDR3 protein: CSARASGGSTYEQYF.

The CDR3 spells CASSLLRSYNEQFF. The chain has TRBV7-6 and TRBJ2-1. Germline-derived CDR1 and CDR2 are SGHVS and FNYEAQ. The CDR3 loop spans 14 amino acids.

V and J are TRBV5-6 and TRBJ2-7; TCRdb calls TRBD1, which cannot be checked without DNA. This CDR3 has 14 residues. Germline V gene lookup returns CDR1 SGHDT and CDR2 YYEEEE. Here the CDR3 reads CASSFGDGAYEQYF.

The chain links TRBV7-9 to TRBJ2-2. The CDR3 covers 18 residues. Germline CDR1 SEHNR, CDR2 FQNEAQ (reference sequence). This CDR3 is CASSFGVFGGRDAGELFF.

This chain joins TRBV5-1 and TRBJ1-5. CDR1 and CDR2 (germline): SGHRS, YFSETQ. The CDR3 has 13 amino acids. CDR3 region: CASSLVVNQPQHF.